One sample yielded the 30 T cell receptor beta chains listed below, sequenced in a study of identical twins. TCRdb independently ran MiXCR on the 5' RACE reads; one entry per CDR3 protein. This sample yields approximately 280,000 distinct CDR3 sequences, of which approximately 8% are seen a single time; roughly 2.1% belongs to the top ten. The same sample was also used in a study of yellow fever vaccine responses in identical twins.

The specimen sequenced was memory (CD45RO+) T cells sorted from blood. All receptors derive from a woman under 30 in good health.

This clonotype was seen ten or more times. The chain carries TRBV24-1 and TRBJ2-3, with 7 positions matching TRBD1. With V trimmed by 7 bases and J by 2 bases, 8 bases remained unmatched. CDR1 is KGHDR, CDR2 SFDVKD, per germline. CDR3 length equals 15 residues. DNA for the CDR3: TGTGCCACCAGCCGACAGGGATCCCCCACAGATACGCAGTATTTT. Its translation: CATSRQGSPTDTQYF.

The V and J genes are TRBV28 and TRBJ2-7; 8 bases agree with TRBD2. Germline lookup yields CDR1 MDHEN and CDR2 SYDVKM. The CDR3 is 16 amino acids. V gave up 3 bases and J gave up 7 bases; unmatched junction bases: 14. CDR3 residues: CASSFSRTSTKLEQYF. CDR3 DNA: TGTGCCAGCAGTTTCTCTAGGACTAGCACCAAATTGGAGCAGTACTTC.

This clonotype appeared many times. The CDR3 loop is CASSVTGGTDTQYF. The DNA of the CDR3 is TGCGCCAGCAGTGTGACAGGCGGCACAGATACGCAGTATTTT. The rearrangement joins TRBV10-2 to TRBJ2-3, with a weak D call TRBD1 (6 bases). The V gene's germline CDR1 is WSHSY and CDR2 SAAADI. The CDR3 contains 14 residues. The V end lost 4 bases, the J end lost 1 base, and 9 bases lay between the germline ends.

This clonotype showed up many times. The chain couples TRBV10-3 to TRBJ2-1, with 9 bases aligning to TRBD2. V lost 2 bases to trimming and J lost 7 bases; unmatched junction nucleotides: 6. The V gene's germline CDR1 is ENHRY and CDR2 SYGVKD. CDR3 length: 15 amino acids. The CDR3, as DNA: TGTGCCATCAGTGAGGGTCTAGCGGGACGGAATGAGCAGTTCTTC. It yields the protein CAISEGLAGRNEQFF.

The chain uses TRBV6-5 and TRBJ2-3; D is ambiguous. V was shortened by 2 bases and J by 0 bases, with 6 bases between the two germline ends. Germline-derived CDR1 and CDR2 are MNHEY and SVGAGI. The CDR3 extends over 14 amino acids. The CDR3 nucleotides are TGTGCCAGCAGTTACGTCCGAAGCACAGATACGCAGTATTTT. It is translated as CASSYVRSTDTQYF.

This clonotype was found a few times. The chain links TRBV5-4 to TRBJ1-2; D unclear. The CDR3 has 13 residues. Deletions cut 4 bases from V and 3 bases from J, with 10 bases between. Germline CDR1 and CDR2: SGHNT and YYREEE (reference sequence). CDR3 DNA: TGTGCCAGCAGCCCTCACAGCGACTATGGCTACACCTTC. It specifies CASSPHSDYGYTF.

This clonotype was observed a handful of times. V and J are TRBV9 and TRBJ2-2; 13 bases line up with TRBD2. The junction had 9 bases not matched to a gene; V was cut back by 3 bases and J by 1 base. The V gene's germline CDR1 is SGDLS and CDR2 YYNGEE. This CDR3 region has 19 residues. In DNA, the CDR3 is TGTGCCAGCAGCGGTATAGTACTAGCGGGAGGGAAGAACACCGGGGAGCTGTTTTTT. Protein product: CASSGIVLAGGKNTGELFF.

This clonotype was seen at least ten times. The rearrangement links TRBV7-2 to TRBJ2-7; TRBD1 matches 7 bases. V was pared by 1 base and J by 6 bases, with 6 bases of the junction left unmatched. Germline loops: CDR1 SGHTA, CDR2 FQGNSA. The CDR3 is 14 amino acids. CDR3 DNA sequence: TGTGCCAGCAGCTTAGAGACAGGGAACCCCGAGCAGTACTTC. Translation: CASSLETGNPEQYF.

CDR3 protein: CASSPRSPGGEKLFF. The CDR3 bases are TGTGCCAGCTCACCAAGGAGCCCGGGGGGGGAAAAACTGTTTTTT. The chain couples TRBV18 to TRBJ1-4; perhaps TRBD1 as D (5 bases). This CDR3 contains 15 residues. Germline V CDR1 and CDR2: KGHSH, LQKENI. Trimming removed 2 bases from V and 8 bases from J, with 15 bases in between.

This clonotype has only a few counts. The V gene is TRBV7-2, the J gene TRBJ2-1; D call uncertain. V was clipped by 2 bases and J by 4 bases, with 6 bases between them. The CDR3 has 13 residues. CDR1 is SGHTA, CDR2 FQGNSA, per germline. CDR3 nucleotide sequence: TGTGCCAGCAGCTTATTTGGGTACAATGAGCAGTTCTTC. It codes for CASSLFGYNEQFF.

This clonotype was counted between two and nine times. This sequence joins TRBV29-1 and TRBJ2-4, with 8 positions matching TRBD2. V shed 0 bases, J shed 7 bases, and the junction held 8 bases outside the gene matches. The CDR3 runs to 15 residues. CDR1 and CDR2 from the germline V gene are SQVTM and ANQGSEA. CDR3 in DNA: TGCAGCGTTGAAGAACCGACTAGCGATGACAACATTCAGTACTTC. It codes for CSVEEPTSDDNIQYF.

V usage is TRBV12-3 or TRBV12-4 and J usage is TRBJ1-1; D not certain. The V end lost 3 bases, the J end lost 3 bases, and 5 bases lay between the germline ends. The CDR3 sequence is 12 residues long. This chain's CDR3 is CASSFLYTEAFF. As DNA, the CDR3 is TGTGCCAGCAGTTTTCTTTACACTGAAGCTTTCTTT.

The chain is built from TRBV9 and TRBJ1-6; no firm D call. The CDR3 consists of 13 residues. Germline V gene sequence: CDR1 SGDLS, CDR2 YYNGEE. Trimming stripped 2 bases from V and 10 bases from J, with 10 bases between. CDR3 DNA: TGTGCCAGCAGCGTGGACGGATGGTCACCCCTCCACTTT. Residues: CASSVDGWSPLHF.

This clonotype was seen many times. The V call is TRBV7-2, the J call TRBJ1-1, with unresolved D. V dropped 3 bases and J dropped 0 bases, with 11 bases sitting between them. This CDR3 is built from 15 residues. Germline V gene data show CDR1 as SGHTA and CDR2 as FQGNSA. Written as DNA, the CDR3 is TGTGCCAGCAGCTTTGATCTAAGGGTGAACACTGAAGCTTTCTTT. It is translated as CASSFDLRVNTEAFF.

This clonotype turned up a few times. The chain uses TRBV6-5 and TRBJ1-6; a possible D gene is TRBD1 (5 bases). This CDR3 region has 16 residues. V was pared by 0 bases and J by 9 bases, with 15 bases between. The V gene's germline CDR1 is MNHEY and CDR2 SVGAGI. CDR3 nucleotides: TGTGCCAGCAGTTACTCTTTTGGGGACCTTGGTTCACCCCTCCACTTT. Translated: CASSYSFGDLGSPLHF.

This clonotype was picked up many times. The gene calls are TRBV11-2 and TRBJ1-1; 7 bases map to TRBD1. This CDR3 has 15 residues. J was trimmed by 1 base and V by 6 bases; bases with no gene match: 8. The germline V gene encodes CDR1 SGHAT and CDR2 FQNNGV. CDR3: CASRLPGQRNTEAFF. For the CDR3, the DNA is TGTGCCAGCAGGCTTCCGGGACAGCGGAACACTGAAGCTTTCTTT.

This clonotype came up once. Since a much larger clone is just one base distant, this may be a read error. The chain joins TRBV20-1 to TRBJ2-1; 12 nucleotides agree with TRBD2. Germline CDR1 reads DFQATT; CDR2 reads SNEGSKA (reference sequence). This CDR3 region has 15 residues. CDR3 protein: CNASGLAGSYNEQFF. The CDR3 nucleotides read TGCAATGCTAGCGGACTAGCGGGATCCTACAATGAGCAGTTCTTC.

This chain joins TRBV28 and TRBJ2-2, with D unresolved. CDR3 length equals 12 residues. Germline CDR1 MDHEN, CDR2 SYDVKM. V gave up 6 bases and J gave up 8 bases, with 10 bases separating them. CDR3 residues: CASRRPPGELFF. CDR3 nucleotide sequence: TGTGCCAGCAGAAGACCTCCTGGGGAGCTGTTTTTT. Together with reference TRBV28 and TRBJ2-2, the CDR3 gives the full variable domain: DVKVTQSSRYLVKRTGEKVFLECVQDMDHENMFWYRQDPGLGLRLIYFSYDVKMKEKGDIPEGYSVSREKKERFSLILESASTNQTSMYLCASRRPPGELFFGEGSRLTVL.

The chain uses TRBV28 and TRBJ2-7; 7 nucleotides line up with TRBD2. V trimming: 4 bases; J trimming: 4 bases; junction bases outside the gene matches: 4. In germline, CDR1 is MDHEN, CDR2 SYDVKM. The length of the CDR3 is 13 residues. This CDR3 reads CASSSGGTYEQYV. The DNA of the CDR3 is TGTGCCAGCAGTTCGGGGGGTACTTACGAGCAGTACGTC.

This clonotype was counted at least ten times. The genes are TRBV29-1 and TRBJ1-3; the match to TRBD1 covers 8 bases. Germline V gene sequence: CDR1 SQVTM, CDR2 ANQGSEA. V was pared by 1 base and J by 2 bases, with 1 base of the junction left unmatched. This CDR3 contains 14 residues. The CDR3 DNA is TGCAGCGTTGAAGGGACAGGGACTGGAAACACCATATATTTT. Residues: CSVEGTGTGNTIYF.

At least ten counts were recorded for this clonotype. The chain has TRBV5-1 and TRBJ1-4, with D perhaps TRBD1 (5 bases). CDR3 length: 14 amino acids. Germline loops: CDR1 SGHRS, CDR2 YFSETQ. V was clipped by 0 bases and J by 7 bases, with 10 bases between them. Here the CDR3 reads CASSLEGRGEKLFF. The DNA of the CDR3 is TGCGCCAGCAGCTTGGAGGGGCGCGGTGAAAAACTGTTTTTT.

The chain is built from TRBV19 and TRBJ1-5; D not resolved. This CDR3 spans 17 amino acids. Looked up from germline, CDR1 is LNHDA and CDR2 is SQIVND (reference sequence). The V end was cut by 0 bases, the J end by 0 bases, with 12 bases between. The CDR3 region has the DNA TGTGCCAGTAGTATAGAAGGGTTTACGAATAGCAATCAGCCCCAGCATTTT. Protein sequence: CASSIEGFTNSNQPQHF.

A word on this clonotype: The junction does not match germline at one end; this may be a read error. The J gene is TRBJ2-2, the V gene TRBV12-3 or TRBV12-4; D uncertain. The CDR3 length is 19 residues. CDR3 amino acids: CAISFPAFDATVDTGELFF. CDR3 sequence (DNA): TGTGCCATCAGTTTTCCAGCTTTCGACGCTACTGTGGACACCGGGGAGCTGTTTTTT.

This clonotype was observed many times. The rearrangement uses TRBV5-1 and TRBJ2-2; D gene uncertain. The V gene lost 5 bases and the J gene lost 2 bases, with 10 bases spanning the gap. The CDR3 has 14 residues. CDR1 and CDR2 (germline): SGHRS, YFSETQ. The CDR3 DNA follows: TGCGCCAGCAGGAATCCAGAAAACACCGGGGAGCTGTTTTTT. Its protein is CASRNPENTGELFF.

A few counts support this clonotype. This rearrangement joins TRBV5-1 to TRBJ2-5; D tentatively reads TRBD1 or TRBD2 (6 bases each). Germline V CDR1 and CDR2: SGHRS, YFSETQ. V was clipped by 2 bases and J by 5 bases, with 13 bases between them. This CDR3 is built from 14 residues. CDR3 sequence reads: CASSFDTGRETQYF. Here the CDR3 DNA reads TGCGCCAGCAGCTTTGACACAGGGAGGGAGACCCAGTACTTC.

This clonotype was recorded at least ten times. The gene calls are TRBV28 and TRBJ2-1; the D is unclear. Germline V gives CDR1 MDHEN, CDR2 SYDVKM. With 3 bases removed from V and 4 bases from J, the gap between germline ends came to 13 bases. This CDR3 region has 15 residues. The CDR3 reads CASSFLQTVYNEQFF. In DNA, the CDR3 is TGTGCCAGCAGTTTTCTGCAAACAGTATACAATGAGCAGTTCTTC.

This clonotype was observed a handful of times. The V call is TRBV1, the J call TRBJ2-3; the table assigns TRBD2, which was not confirmed against the DNA. TRBV1 is designated a pseudogene. This CDR3 spans 15 amino acids. This CDR3 reads CTSSTNREGTDTQYF. In nucleotides, the CDR3 is TGCACCAGCAGCACAAACAGAGAGGGAACAGATACGCAGTATTTT.

This clonotype was seen a handful of times. A read error may account for a junction end that differs from germline. V gene TRBV9 combines with J gene TRBJ2-6, with D unresolved. This CDR3 has 17 amino acids. Per the germline V gene, CDR1 is SGDLS and CDR2 is YYNGEE. CDR3 sequence reads: CASNVDNSLYGANVLTF. The CDR3 bases are TGTGCCAGCAACGTAGATAACAGTCTCTATGGGGCCAACGTCCTGACTTTC.

This clonotype was counted a single time. DNA of the CDR3: TGTGCCAGCAGCCACCGTCCAGATACGCAGTATTTT. Its translation is CASSHRPDTQYF. This chain joins TRBV3-1 and TRBJ2-3; D call uncertain. The length of the CDR3 is 12 residues. V was cut by 3 bases and J by 4 bases, with 5 bases left in between. The germline CDR1 and CDR2 sequences are LGHDT and YNNKEL (reference sequence).

The V call is TRBV25-1, the J call TRBJ1-5; unclear D gene. Germline assignment: CDR1 MGHDK and CDR2 SYGVNS. V shed 5 bases and J shed 7 bases, with 12 bases lying between them. The length of the CDR3 is 13 residues. The CDR3 spells CASSSEAGQPQHF. DNA for the CDR3: TGTGCCAGCAGTAGTGAAGCTGGGCAGCCCCAGCATTTT.